This TCR beta chain was recovered during a study of CD8+ T cells in alopecia areata. CDR3 length: 18 amino acids. Unmatched junction bases numbered 18, after V lost 4 bases and J lost 3 bases. Germline-derived CDR1 and CDR2 are SGHRS and YFSETQ. Extracted from the samples, RNA was reverse transcribed into cDNA to serve as the sequencing template. Profiled with immunoSEQ multiplex PCR; TCRdb holds only in-frame clones, not every one. This table holds under 200,000 clones, about three fifths found once. The treatment denotes: oral pan-JAK inhibitor, 5-10 mg twice daily. This clone turned up a few times. Sequences were derived from CD4+ T cells sorted from blood, sampled at week 4, from a patient treated with tofacitinib. This receptor was identified in a human donor with alopecia areata. The V and J genes are TRBV5-1 and TRBJ1-2; 7 bases map to TRBD1. CDR3 residues: CASSRLVHERQGDYGYTF. CDR3 DNA sequence: TGCGCCAGCAGCCGGTTGGTTCACGAGAGACAGGGCGACTATGGCTACACCTTC.